The 14 T cell receptor beta chains presented below share a single source sample, sequenced in a study of Graves' ophthalmopathy and Graves' hyperthyroidism. Using RNA transcripts, the TCR beta CDR3 regions were amplified. The first round was an RT-PCR with HTBI primers, and the second round was a multiplex PCR. From the multiplex PCR reads, TCRdb called clonotypes with MiXCR, one entry per CDR3 protein. The sample carries about 500,000 distinct CDR3 sequences, under 45% recorded once. The specimen sequenced was peripheral blood or thyroid tissue (not recorded which). Receptor source: an adult man with Graves' hyperthyroidism.

Turning to this clonotype: Possible read error: a much larger clone is one base away. The V gene is TRBV9, the J gene TRBJ2-5; D gene ambiguous. CDR1 and CDR2 from the germline V gene are SGDLS and YYNGEE. V was pared by 3 bases and J by 1 base, with 7 bases between. This CDR3 contains 13 residues. The CDR3 reads CASSGWVQETQYF. The CDR3 coding sequence is TGTGCCAGCAGCGGATGGGTCCAAGAGACCCAGTACTTC.

This clonotype has ten or more counts. The rearrangement uses TRBV11-2 and TRBJ2-7; no firm D call. V dropped 4 bases and J dropped 4 bases, with 8 bases sitting between them. The CDR3 covers 12 residues. CDR1 is SGHAT, CDR2 FQNNGV, per germline. CDR3 DNA sequence: TGTGCCAGCAGCTCCTTCTATTACGAGCAGTACTTC. Translating it yields CASSSFYYEQYF. The full variable domain, its missing parts supplied by reference TRBV11-2 and TRBJ2-7, is EAGVAQSPRYKIIEKRQSVAFWCNPISGHATLYWYQQILGQGPKLLIQFQNNGVVDDSQLPKDRFSAERLKGVDSTLKIQPAKLEDSAVYLCASSSFYYEQYFGPGTRLTVT.

The chain recombines TRBV12-3 or TRBV12-4 with TRBJ2-3; D gene uncertain. The CDR3 is 14 amino acids. The V end was cut by 6 bases, the J end by 7 bases, with 17 bases between. As DNA, the CDR3 is TGTGCCAGCAGACCAGGTTCCCGAGTCTATACGCAGTATTTT. It is translated as CASRPGSRVYTQYF.

The chain is built from TRBV29-1 and TRBJ1-5, with D possibly matching TRBD1 (5 bases). Germline lookup yields CDR1 SQVTM and CDR2 ANQGSEA. CDR3 length equals 13 residues. V lost 7 bases to trimming and J lost 0 bases, with 10 bases between them. The CDR3 reads CSEGRDSNQPQHF. As DNA, the CDR3 is TGCAGCGAGGGCAGGGATAGCAATCAGCCCCAGCATTTT.

Notes on this clonotype: A clone one base away is much larger, so this may be a read error. This chain connects TRBV12-3 or TRBV12-4 to TRBJ1-2; D may be TRBD1 (5 bases). The CDR3 has 16 residues. Trimming pared 5 bases from V and 4 bases from J, leaving 20 bases between. The CDR3 loop is CASSLSYEGQSYGYTF. The DNA for the CDR3 is TGTGCCAGCAGTCTTAGCTACGAGGGGCAAAGCTATGGCTACACCTTC.

This clonotype was detected ten times or more. The chain carries TRBV5-4 and TRBJ2-7; 13 nucleotides line up with TRBD2. This CDR3 is 15 amino acids long. Germline V gene lookup returns CDR1 SGHNT and CDR2 YYREEE (reference sequence). The ends lost 2 bases at V and 6 bases at J; junction bases unmatched: 5. As DNA, the CDR3 is TGTGCCAGCAGCTTCGGACTAGCGGGAGATCTCGAGCAGTACTTC. Its translation: CASSFGLAGDLEQYF.

This clonotype has just a few counts. This sequence joins TRBV13 and TRBJ2-5, with TRBD2 matching over 10 bases. This CDR3 contains 17 residues. The germline V gene encodes CDR1 PRHDT and CDR2 FYEKMQ (reference sequence). V lost 5 bases to trimming and J lost 4 bases; unmatched junction nucleotides: 13. For the CDR3, the DNA is TGTGCCAGCAGCCCCCCGGAGCGAGCGGGGGGGCTAGAGACCCAGTACTTC. This sequence encodes CASSPPERAGGLETQYF. The complete variable domain, with remaining parts taken from reference TRBV13 and TRBJ2-5, reads AAGVIQSPRHLIKEKRETATLKCYPIPRHDTVYWYQQGPGQDPQFLISFYEKMQSDKGSIPDRFSAQQFSDYHSELNMSSLELGDSALYFCASSPPERAGGLETQYFGPGTRLLVL.

Ten or more counts support this clonotype. The rearrangement links TRBV2 to TRBJ2-2; perhaps TRBD1 as D (5 bases). CDR1 and CDR2 (germline): SNHLY, FYNNEI. V dropped 4 bases and J dropped 5 bases, with 11 bases sitting between them. This CDR3 spans 14 amino acids. This chain's CDR3 is CASSVGTGTGELFF. CDR3 coding DNA: TGTGCCAGCAGTGTCGGTACAGGTACCGGGGAGCTGTTTTTT. The variable domain in full, completed from reference TRBV2 and TRBJ2-2, reads EPEVTQTPSHQVTQMGQEVILRCVPISNHLYFYWYRQILGQKVEFLVSFYNNEISEKSEIFDDQFSVERPDGSNFTLKIRSTKLEDSAMYFCASSVGTGTGELFFGEGSRLTVL.

The chain has TRBV7-2 and TRBJ1-1; tentatively, D is TRBD1 (5 bases). This CDR3 region has 16 residues. Germline CDR1 and CDR2: SGHTA and FQGNSA. Trimming removed 5 bases at V and 6 bases at J, with 22 bases between. The CDR3 nucleotides are TGTGCCAGCAGCCCCATGGAGGGACTAAGGGCCTCTGAAGCTTTCTTT. Translating it yields CASSPMEGLRASEAFF.

A note on this clonotype: One junction end disagrees with the germline gene, perhaps due to a read error. This chain links TRBV7-9 with TRBJ1-6, with TRBD1 matching 10 bases. CDR3 length: 17 amino acids. Germline V lookup: CDR1 SEHNR, CDR2 FQNEAQ (reference sequence). CDR3 amino acids: CASSQVTGGALYSPLHF. CDR3 bases: TGCGCCAGCAGCCAAGTGACAGGGGGCGCATTATATTCACCCCTCCACTTT. Full variable domain (rest looked up from reference TRBV7-9 and TRBJ1-6): DTGVSQNPRHKITKRGQNVTFRCDPISEHNRLYWYRQTLGQGPEFLTYFQNEAQLEKSRLLSDRFSAERPKGSFSTLEIQRTEQGDSAMYLCASSQVTGGALYSPLHFGNGTRLTVT.

V usage is TRBV15 and J usage is TRBJ1-5; tentatively, D is TRBD1 (6 bases). This CDR3 has 16 amino acids. CDR1 and CDR2 from the germline V gene are LNHNV and YYDKDF (reference sequence). Trimming took off 3 bases at V and 4 bases at J, with 16 bases between the two ends. The CDR3 nucleotides read TGTGCCACCAGCAGTCAGAATCAGGGGTGGAATCAGCCCCAGCATTTT. Its translation: CATSSQNQGWNQPQHF. Full variable domain (remainder filled in from reference TRBV15 and TRBJ1-5): DAMVIQNPRYQVTQFGKPVTLSCSQTLNHNVMYWYQQKSSQAPKLLFHYYDKDFNNEADTPDNFQSRRPNTSFCFLDIRSPGLGDTAMYLCATSSQNQGWNQPQHFGDGTRLSIL.

This clonotype was recorded only once. A much larger clone differs by one base, so this may be a read error. V gene TRBV4-1 combines with J gene TRBJ2-7, with a weak D call TRBD1 (6 bases). Germline V gives CDR1 MGHRA, CDR2 YSYEKL. This CDR3 spans 14 amino acids. The CDR3 region is CASSQFLRGYERYF. The DNA of the CDR3 is TGCGCCAGCAGCCAATTCCTCAGGGGCTACGAGCGGTACTTC.

For the CDR3, the DNA is TGCGCCAGCAGCTTGGAGGGGGCCCACAATCAGCCCCAGCATTTT. Protein: CASSLEGAHNQPQHF. This sequence joins TRBV5-1 and TRBJ1-5, with 7 bases fitting TRBD1. This CDR3 contains 15 residues. V dropped 0 bases and J dropped 3; count of bases not matched to a gene: 3. The germline CDR1 and CDR2 sequences are SGHRS and YFSETQ.

The chain is built from TRBV10-1 and TRBJ2-7, with D possibly being TRBD2 (7 bases). TRBJ2-1 explains the end of the DNA better; the J call may be wrong. CDR3 size: 14 residues. Germline-derived CDR1 and CDR2 are WNHNN and SYGVQD (reference sequence). CDR3 DNA sequence: TGCGCCAGCAGTGAAGGGGGGGCTTACAATGAGCAGTTCTTC. Its translation: CASSEGGAYNEQFF.